The count of the clone carrying this T cell receptor beta chain is one. Its target is not known. The sample comes from a study of post-analysis software for immune sequencing data. Study-level information: Secondary progressive, relapsing-remitting and progressive-relapsing multiple sclerosis were among the included disease courses.

CDR1 and CDR2 (germline): SEHNR, FQNEAQ (reference sequence). This CDR3 has 14 residues. V lost 7 bases, J lost 3 bases, and 4 bases stayed unmatched. cDNA libraries of TCR beta carried unique molecular identifiers. TCRdb reanalysed the PCR reads using MiXCR and keeps one entry per CDR3 protein. The table lists under 200,000 distinct CDR3 sequences, roughly 34% of them singletons, with under 30% in the top ten. General study points: Multiple sclerosis patients had significantly lower normalized Chao1 diversity than controls. Patients carried roughly 5 TRBV segments more frequently than controls did, and TRBV5-6, TRBV5-1 and TRBV20-1 were among them.

The sample was blood, taken after autologous hematopoietic stem cell transplantation. This clonotype was obtained from a girl under 18 with multiple sclerosis. The chain employs TRBV7-9 and TRBJ2-3; 10 bases are a match to TRBD1. CDR3 sequence (DNA): TGTGCCAGCACCCGGGACAGGGGAACAGATACGCAGTATTTT. Protein: CASTRDRGTDTQYF.